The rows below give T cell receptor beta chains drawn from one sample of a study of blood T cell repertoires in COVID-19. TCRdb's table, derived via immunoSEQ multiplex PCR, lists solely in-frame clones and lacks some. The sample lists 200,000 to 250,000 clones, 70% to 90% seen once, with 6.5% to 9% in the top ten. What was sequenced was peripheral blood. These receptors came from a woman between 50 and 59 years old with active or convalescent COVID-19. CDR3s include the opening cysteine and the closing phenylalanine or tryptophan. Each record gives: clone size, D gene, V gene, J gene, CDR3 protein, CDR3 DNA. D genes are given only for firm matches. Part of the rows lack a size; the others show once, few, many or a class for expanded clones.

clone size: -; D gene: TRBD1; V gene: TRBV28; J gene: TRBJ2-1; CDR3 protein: CASSDDRVTFF; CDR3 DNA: TGTGCCAGCAGTGACGACAGGGTGACGTTCTTC
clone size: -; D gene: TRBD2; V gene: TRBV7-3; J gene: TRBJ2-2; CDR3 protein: CASSLLAGGGTGELFF; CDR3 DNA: TGTGCCAGCAGCTTACTAGCGGGAGGCGGTACCGGGGAGCTGTTTTTT
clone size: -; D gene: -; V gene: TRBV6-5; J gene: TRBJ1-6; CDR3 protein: CASAGVWSPLHF; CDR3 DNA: TGTGCCAGCGCGGGGGTATGGTCACCCCTCCACTTT
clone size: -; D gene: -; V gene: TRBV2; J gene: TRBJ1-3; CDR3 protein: CASREPISGNTIYF; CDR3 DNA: TGTGCCAGCCGGGAGCCCATCTCTGGAAACACCATATATTTT
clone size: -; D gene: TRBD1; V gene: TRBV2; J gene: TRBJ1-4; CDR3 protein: CASSRTGVREKLFF; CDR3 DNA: TGTGCCAGCAGCCGGACAGGGGTTAGGGAAAAACTGTTTTTT
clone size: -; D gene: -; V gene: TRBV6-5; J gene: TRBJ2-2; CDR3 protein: CASRLTGSNTGELFF; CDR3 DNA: TGTGCCAGCCGTCTAACCGGGTCAAACACCGGGGAGCTGTTTTTT
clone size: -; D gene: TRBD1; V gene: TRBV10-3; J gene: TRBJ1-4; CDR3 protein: CAISEAPTGGNEKLFF; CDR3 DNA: TGTGCCATCAGTGAGGCCCCGACAGGGGGCAATGAAAAACTGTTTTTT
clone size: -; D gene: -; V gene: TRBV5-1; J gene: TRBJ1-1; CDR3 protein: CASSLAGGVPEAFF; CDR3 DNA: TGCGCCAGCAGCTTGGCCGGAGGGGTTCCTGAAGCTTTCTTT
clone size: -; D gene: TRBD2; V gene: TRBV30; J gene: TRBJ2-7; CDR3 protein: CAWSIRLAGGPREQYF; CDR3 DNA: TGTGCCTGGAGTATTAGACTAGCGGGAGGGCCGAGGGAGCAGTACTTC
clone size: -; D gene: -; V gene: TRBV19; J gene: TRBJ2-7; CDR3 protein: CASRTQGASSYEQYF; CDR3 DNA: TGTGCCAGTAGGACACAGGGTGCCTCCTCCTACGAGCAGTACTTC
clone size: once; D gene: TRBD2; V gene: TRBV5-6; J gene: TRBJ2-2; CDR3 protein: CASSFLAGDNTGELFF; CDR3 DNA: TGTGCCAGCAGCTTTCTAGCGGGAGATAACACCGGGGAGCTGTTTTTT
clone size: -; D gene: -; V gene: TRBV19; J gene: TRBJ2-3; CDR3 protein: CASSIVAGLTDTQYF; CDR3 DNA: TGTGCCAGTAGTATAGTGGCAGGACTTACAGATACGCAGTATTTT
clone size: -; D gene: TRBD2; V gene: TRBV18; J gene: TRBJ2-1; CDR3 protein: CASSLYGTSGGPSYNEQFF; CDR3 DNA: TGTGCCAGCTCACTATATGGGACTAGCGGGGGTCCTTCCTACAATGAGCAGTTCTTC
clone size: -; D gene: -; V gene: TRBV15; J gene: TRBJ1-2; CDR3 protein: CATSSGGTYGYTF; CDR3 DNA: TGTGCCACCAGCTCGGGGGGAACCTATGGCTACACCTTC
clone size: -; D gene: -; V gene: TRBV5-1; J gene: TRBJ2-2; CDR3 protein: CASSPVPGEGGRTGELFF; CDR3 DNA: TGCGCCAGCAGCCCAGTCCCTGGAGAAGGGGGTCGGACCGGGGAGCTGTTTTTT
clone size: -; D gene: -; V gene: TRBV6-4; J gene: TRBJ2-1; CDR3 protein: CASSDIGNSYNEQFF; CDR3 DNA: TGTGCCAGCAGTGACATCGGGAACTCCTACAATGAGCAGTTCTTC
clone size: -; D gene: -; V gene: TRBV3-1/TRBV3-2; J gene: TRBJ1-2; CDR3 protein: CASSEGDGYTF; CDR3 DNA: TGTGCCAGCAGCGAGGGGGATGGCTACACCTTC
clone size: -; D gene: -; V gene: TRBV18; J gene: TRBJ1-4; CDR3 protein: CASSPGLNEKLFF; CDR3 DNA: TGTGCCAGCTCACCTGGACTTAATGAAAAACTGTTTTTT
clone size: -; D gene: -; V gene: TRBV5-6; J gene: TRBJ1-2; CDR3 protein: CASSSLITGPQGYTF; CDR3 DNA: TGTGCCAGCAGCTCGCTGATTACAGGGCCCCAGGGCTACACCTTC
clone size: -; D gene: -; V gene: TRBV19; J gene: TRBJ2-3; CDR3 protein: CASSIPGQGLRDTQYF; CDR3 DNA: TGTGCCAGTAGTATTCCGGGCCAGGGGTTGAGAGATACGCAGTATTTT
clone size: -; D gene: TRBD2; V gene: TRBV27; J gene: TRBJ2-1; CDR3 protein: CASMARASGNNEQFF; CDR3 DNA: TGTGCCAGCATGGCGAGGGCTAGCGGGAACAATGAGCAGTTCTTC
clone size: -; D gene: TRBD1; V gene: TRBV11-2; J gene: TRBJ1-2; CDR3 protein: CASSSPRGPNYGYTF; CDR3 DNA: TGTGCCAGCAGCTCGCCCAGGGGGCCTAACTATGGCTACACCTTC
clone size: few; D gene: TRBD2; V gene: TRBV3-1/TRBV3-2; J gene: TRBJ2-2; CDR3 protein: CASSQVRLAGGLNTGELFF; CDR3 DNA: TGTGCCAGCAGCCAAGTTAGGCTAGCGGGGGGGCTAAACACCGGGGAGCTGTTTTTT
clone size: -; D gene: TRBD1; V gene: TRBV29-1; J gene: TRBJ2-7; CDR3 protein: CSVESTGVGEQYF; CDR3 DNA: TGCAGCGTTGAATCTACAGGGGTAGGCGAGCAGTACTTC
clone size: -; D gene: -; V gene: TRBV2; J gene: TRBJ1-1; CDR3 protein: CASSEGRGTTEAFF; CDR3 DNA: TGTGCCAGCAGTGAAGGTAGGGGTACCACTGAAGCTTTCTTT
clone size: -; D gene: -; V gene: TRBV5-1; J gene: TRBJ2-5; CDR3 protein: CASSPTQETQYF; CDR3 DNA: TGCGCCAGCAGCCCAACCCAGGAGACCCAGTACTTC
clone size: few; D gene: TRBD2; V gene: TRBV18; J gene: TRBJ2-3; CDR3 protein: CASSQAGVGADTQYF; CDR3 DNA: TGTGCCAGCTCACAGGCGGGAGTAGGCGCAGATACGCAGTATTTT
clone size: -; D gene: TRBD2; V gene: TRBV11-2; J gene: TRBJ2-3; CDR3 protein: CASSLVAGLSTDTQYF; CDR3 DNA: TGTGCCAGCAGCTTAGTTGCGGGACTAAGCACAGATACGCAGTATTTT
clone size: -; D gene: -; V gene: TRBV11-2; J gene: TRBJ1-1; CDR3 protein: CASSFPGEAFF; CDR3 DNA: TGTGCCAGCAGCTTCCCGGGGGAAGCTTTCTTT
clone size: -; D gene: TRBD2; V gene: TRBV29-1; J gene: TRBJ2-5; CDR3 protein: CSAEGRDPSTETQYF; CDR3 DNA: TGCAGCGCCGAAGGGAGGGACCCCTCCACGGAGACCCAGTACTTC
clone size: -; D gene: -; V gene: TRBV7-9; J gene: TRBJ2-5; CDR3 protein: CASGGTQETQYF; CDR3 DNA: TGTGCCAGCGGCGGGACCCAAGAGACCCAGTACTTC
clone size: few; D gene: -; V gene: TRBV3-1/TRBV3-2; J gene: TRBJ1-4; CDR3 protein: CASGSRTTNEKLFF; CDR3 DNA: TGTGCCAGCGGGAGCCGCACAACTAATGAAAAACTGTTTTTT
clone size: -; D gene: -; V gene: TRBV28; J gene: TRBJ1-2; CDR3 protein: CASSWAGNYGYTF; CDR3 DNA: TGTGCCAGCAGTTGGGCAGGGAACTATGGCTACACCTTC
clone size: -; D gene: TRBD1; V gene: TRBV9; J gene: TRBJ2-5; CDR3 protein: CASSATGVRQETQYF; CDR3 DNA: TGTGCCAGCAGCGCGACAGGGGTCCGCCAAGAGACCCAGTACTTC
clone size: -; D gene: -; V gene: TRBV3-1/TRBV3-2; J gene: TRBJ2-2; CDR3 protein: CASSQVTGTGELFF; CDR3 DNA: TGTGCCAGCAGCCAAGTGACGGGCACCGGGGAGCTGTTTTTT
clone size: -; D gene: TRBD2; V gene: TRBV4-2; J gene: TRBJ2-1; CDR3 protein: CASSRLAGDLTEQFF; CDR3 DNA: TGTGCCAGCAGCCGACTAGCGGGGGACCTCACTGAGCAGTTCTTC
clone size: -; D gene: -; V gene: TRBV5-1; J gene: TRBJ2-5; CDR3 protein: CASSWGVMARAETQYF; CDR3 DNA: TGCGCCAGCAGCTGGGGGGTTATGGCTAGAGCAGAGACCCAGTACTTC
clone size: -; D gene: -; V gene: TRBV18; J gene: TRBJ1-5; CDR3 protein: CASSPRGRGNQPQHF; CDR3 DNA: TGTGCCAGCTCACCACGGGGCAGGGGAAATCAGCCCCAGCATTTT
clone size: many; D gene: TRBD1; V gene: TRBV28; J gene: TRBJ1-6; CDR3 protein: CASLRQGTDSPLHF; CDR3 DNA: TGTGCCAGCCTCCGACAGGGGACGGATTCACCCCTCCACTTT
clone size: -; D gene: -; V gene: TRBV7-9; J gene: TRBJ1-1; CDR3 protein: CASSPGSMNTEAFF; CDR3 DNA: TGTGCCAGCAGCCCGGGGAGCATGAACACTGAAGCTTTCTTT
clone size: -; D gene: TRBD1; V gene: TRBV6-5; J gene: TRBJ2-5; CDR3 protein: CASSGLGTGQETQYF; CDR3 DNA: TGTGCCAGCAGCGGTCTCGGGACAGGCCAAGAGACCCAGTACTTC
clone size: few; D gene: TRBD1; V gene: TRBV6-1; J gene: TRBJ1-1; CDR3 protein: CASSEEEAGGRTEAFF; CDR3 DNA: TGTGCCAGCAGTGAAGAGGAGGCAGGGGGCCGGACTGAAGCTTTCTTT
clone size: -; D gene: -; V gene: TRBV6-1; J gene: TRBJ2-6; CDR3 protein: CASSEVVSSGANVLTF; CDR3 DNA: TGTGCCAGCAGTGAAGTGGTTAGCTCTGGGGCCAACGTCCTGACTTTC
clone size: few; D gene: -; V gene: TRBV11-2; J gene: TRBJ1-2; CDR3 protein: CASSRGGSPIYGYTF; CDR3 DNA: TGTGCCAGCAGCCGGGGGGGCAGCCCCATCTATGGCTACACCTTC
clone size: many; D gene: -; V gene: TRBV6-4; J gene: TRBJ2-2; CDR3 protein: CASSDSGRGNTGELFF; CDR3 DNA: TGTGCCAGCAGTGACTCGGGCAGGGGGAACACCGGGGAGCTGTTTTTT
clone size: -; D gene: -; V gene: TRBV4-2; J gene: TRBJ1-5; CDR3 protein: CASSQGTGNPQHF; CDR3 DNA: TGTGCCAGCAGCCAAGGTACAGGGAACCCCCAGCATTTT